This T cell receptor (beta chain) was recovered during a study of shared clonotypes between healthy human individuals. For the study at large: Per-donor plates numbered three CD4 naive, three CD4 memory, two CD8 naive and one CD8 memory. Study findings and constraints: Sampling included only blood; tissue repertoires likely differ.

To note about this clone: The antigen is unknown.

Only CD45RO-negative cells positively selected for CCR7 counted as naive CD8 cells, so terminally differentiated effector memory CD45RA+ cells were excluded. The CDR3 is 14 residues long. CDR1 is SGHNT, CDR2 YYREEE, per germline (reference sequence). The V and J ends lost 4 bases and 1 base respectively, with 9 bases between them. Assay: immunoSEQ multiplex PCR; the TCRdb copy retains only in-frame clones and omits some. The table lists about 2.1 million clones, around 93% of them singletons. The source is a man aged 18 to 35 in good health. Some clones in this sample may be carry-over from other donors' samples. This chain uses TRBV5-4 with TRBJ1-5; D ambiguous. Sequenced sample: naive CD8+ T cells from PBMCs. The CDR3 DNA reads TGTGCCAGCAGCGAGCAAGGAAGCAATCAGCCCCAGCATTTT. Encoded protein: CASSEQGSNQPQHF.